The rows below give T cell receptor beta chains drawn from one sample of a study of shared clonotypes between healthy human individuals. The data were produced by immunoSEQ multiplex PCR, yet TCRdb's version contains in-frame clones alone and is incomplete. This table holds roughly 680,000 clones, around 77% found once. Sequenced sample: memory CD4+ T cells sorted from blood. The source is a woman in her twenties or thirties in good health. Both conserved end residues are part of each CDR3. Fields, in order: J gene, clone size, D gene, V gene, CDR3 DNA, CDR3 protein. The D gene is left open where the match is weak. Only some rows state a clone size, as once, few, many or a class for expanded clones.

>TRBJ2-7|NA|TRBD2|TRBV4-1
TGCGCCAGCAGCCAAGCGGCCGGGAGGACCTACGAGCAGTACTTC
CASSQAAGRTYEQYF
>TRBJ1-1|NA|NA|TRBV10-2
TGCGCCAGCAGTGAATTAACCTCGGGGAACACTGAAGCTTTCTTT
CASSELTSGNTEAFF
>TRBJ1-1|NA|NA|TRBV30
TGTGCCTGGAAACTTAACGGGGTGAACACTGAAGCTTTCTTT
CAWKLNGVNTEAFF
>TRBJ2-3|NA|NA|TRBV21-1
TGTGCCAGCAGCAAACCCCCCCGGGCCTTTGAAACAGATACGCAGTATTTT
CASSKPPRAFETDTQYF
>TRBJ2-1|NA|TRBD1|TRBV4-1
TGCGCCAGCAGCCAAATCCCGGGACAGGGTTTTGAGCAGTTCTTC
CASSQIPGQGFEQFF
>TRBJ2-4|few|NA|TRBV27
TGTGCCAGCAGTTTATCGTTCGGAGATCTAGCCAAAAACATTCAGTACTTC
CASSLSFGDLAKNIQYF
>TRBJ2-1|NA|NA|TRBV28
TGTGCCAGCAGTTTCAACGGGAAATACAATGAGCAGTTCTTC
CASSFNGKYNEQFF
>TRBJ2-7|NA|NA|TRBV19
TGTGCCAGTAGTCAGTCGCGGACTACAAACGAGCAGTACTTC
CASSQSRTTNEQYF
>TRBJ2-2|NA|TRBD2|TRBV6-1
TGTGCCAGCCAGACTAGCGGGAACACCGGGGAGCTGTTTTTT
CASQTSGNTGELFF
>TRBJ1-1|NA|NA|TRBV5-6
TGTGCCAGCAGCTTGCGGGCCAGGTTAAACACTGAAGCTTTCTTT
CASSLRARLNTEAFF
>TRBJ2-5|NA|NA|TRBV25-1
TGTGCCAGCAGTGAGGTGGACAGAGAAGAGACCCAGTACTTC
CASSEVDREETQYF
>TRBJ1-1|NA|TRBD1|TRBV7-8
TGTGCCAGCAGCTTGGTGGGGACAGGGGGGACCATGAACACTGAAGCTTTCTTT
CASSLVGTGGTMNTEAFF
>TRBJ2-2|NA|TRBD2|TRBV7-9
TGTGCCAGCAGCTTATGGGGTCGGGGTAGCGGGACACACACCGGGGAGCTGTTTTTT
CASSLWGRGSGTHTGELFF
>TRBJ2-1|NA|NA|TRBV7-2
TGTGCCAGCAGCTTAATCCCCCCGGAAACAGAGCAGTTCTTC
CASSLIPPETEQFF
>TRBJ1-5|NA|NA|TRBV19
TGTGCCAGTAGTAACCCCAAGTGGGATCAGCCCCAGCATTTT
CASSNPKWDQPQHF
>TRBJ2-4|NA|TRBD1|TRBV4-1
TGCGCCAGCAGCCAAGGCCAGGGGGCAAGGGGTGTCAAAAACATTCAGTACTTC
CASSQGQGARGVKNIQYF
>TRBJ2-2|once|NA|TRBV25-1
TGTGCCAGCAGTGAAGCAAACGGGTTCGGGGAGCTGTTTTTT
CASSEANGFGELFF